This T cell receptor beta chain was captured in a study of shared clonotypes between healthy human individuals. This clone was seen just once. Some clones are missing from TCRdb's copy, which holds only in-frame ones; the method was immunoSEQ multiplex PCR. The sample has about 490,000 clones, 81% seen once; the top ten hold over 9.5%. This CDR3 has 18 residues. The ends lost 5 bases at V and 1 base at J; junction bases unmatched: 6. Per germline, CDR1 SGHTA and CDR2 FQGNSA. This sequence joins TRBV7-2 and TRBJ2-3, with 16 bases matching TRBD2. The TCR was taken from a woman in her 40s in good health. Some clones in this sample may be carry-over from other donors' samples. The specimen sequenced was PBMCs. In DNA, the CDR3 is TGTGCCAGCAGCGAGGGACTAGCGGGAGGGCCAGGCACAGATACGCAGTATTTT. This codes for CASSEGLAGGPGTDTQYF.